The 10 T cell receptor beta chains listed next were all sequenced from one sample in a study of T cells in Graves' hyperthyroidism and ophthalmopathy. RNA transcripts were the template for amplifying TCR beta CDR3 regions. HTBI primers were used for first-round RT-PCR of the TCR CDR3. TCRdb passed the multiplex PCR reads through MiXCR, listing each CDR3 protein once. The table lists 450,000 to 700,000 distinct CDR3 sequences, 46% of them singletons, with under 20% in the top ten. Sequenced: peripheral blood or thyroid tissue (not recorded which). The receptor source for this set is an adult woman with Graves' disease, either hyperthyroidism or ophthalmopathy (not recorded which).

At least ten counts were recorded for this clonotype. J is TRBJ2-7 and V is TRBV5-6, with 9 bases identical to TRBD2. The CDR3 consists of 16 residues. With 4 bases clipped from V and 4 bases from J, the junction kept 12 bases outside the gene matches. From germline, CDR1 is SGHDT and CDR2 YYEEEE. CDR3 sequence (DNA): TGTGCCAGCAGCCAACCCGGGGGGCTAGCGGGATACGAGCAGTACTTC. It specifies CASSQPGGLAGYEQYF. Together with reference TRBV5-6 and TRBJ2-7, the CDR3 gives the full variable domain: DAGVTQSPTHLIKTRGQQVTLRCSPKSGHDTVSWYQQALGQGPQFIFQYYEEEERQRGNFPDRFSGHQFPNYSSELNVNALLLGDSALYLCASSQPGGLAGYEQYFGPGTRLTVT.

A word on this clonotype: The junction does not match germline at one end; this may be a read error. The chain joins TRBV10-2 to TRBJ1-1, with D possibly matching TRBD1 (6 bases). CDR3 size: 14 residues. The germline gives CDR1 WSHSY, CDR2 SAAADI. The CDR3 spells CASGDWGRDTEAFF. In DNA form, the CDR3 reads TGCGCCAGCGGTGATTGGGGGCGCGACACTGAAGCTTTCTTT.

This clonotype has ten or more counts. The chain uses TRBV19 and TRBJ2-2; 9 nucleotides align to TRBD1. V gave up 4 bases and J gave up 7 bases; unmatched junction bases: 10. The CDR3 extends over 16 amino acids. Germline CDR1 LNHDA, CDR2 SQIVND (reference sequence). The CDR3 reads CASSKQGQGLVGELFF. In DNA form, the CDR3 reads TGTGCCAGTAGTAAACAAGGACAGGGGTTGGTCGGGGAGCTGTTTTTT.

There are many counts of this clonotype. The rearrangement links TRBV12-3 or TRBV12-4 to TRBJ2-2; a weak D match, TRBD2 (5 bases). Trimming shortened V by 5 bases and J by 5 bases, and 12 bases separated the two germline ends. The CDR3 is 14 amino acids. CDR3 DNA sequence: TGTGCCAGCAGTATCGGAGGACGGACCGGGGAGCTGTTTTTT. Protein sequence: CASSIGGRTGELFF.

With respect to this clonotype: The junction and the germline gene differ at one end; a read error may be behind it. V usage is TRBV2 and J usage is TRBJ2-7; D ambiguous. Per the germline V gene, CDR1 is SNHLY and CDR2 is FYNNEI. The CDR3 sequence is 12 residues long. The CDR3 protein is CASGDPYNEQFF. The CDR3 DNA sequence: TGTGCCAGCGGTGATCCGTACAATGAGCAGTTCTTT.

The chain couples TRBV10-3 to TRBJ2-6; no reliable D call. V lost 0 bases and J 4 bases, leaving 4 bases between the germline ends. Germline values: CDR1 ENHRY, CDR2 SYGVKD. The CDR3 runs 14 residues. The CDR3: CAISESRGANVLTF. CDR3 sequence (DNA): TGTGCCATCAGTGAGTCGAGGGGGGCCAACGTCCTGACTTTC.

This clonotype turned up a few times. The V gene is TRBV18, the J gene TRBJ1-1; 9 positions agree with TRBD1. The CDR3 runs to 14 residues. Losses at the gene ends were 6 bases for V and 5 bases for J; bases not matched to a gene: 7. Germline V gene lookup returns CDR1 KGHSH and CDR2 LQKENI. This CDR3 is CASSRGQGRTEAFF. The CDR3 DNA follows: TGTGCCAGCTCTCGGGGACAGGGAAGGACTGAAGCTTTCTTT.

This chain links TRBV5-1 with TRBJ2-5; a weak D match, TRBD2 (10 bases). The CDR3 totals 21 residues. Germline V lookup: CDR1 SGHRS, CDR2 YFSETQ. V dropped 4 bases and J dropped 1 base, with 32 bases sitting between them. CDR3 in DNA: TGCGCCAGCAGCGCTGGGACAGGGCTGCGCCTAGCGGGAGAACCCCAAGAGACCCAGTACTTC. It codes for CASSAGTGLRLAGEPQETQYF.

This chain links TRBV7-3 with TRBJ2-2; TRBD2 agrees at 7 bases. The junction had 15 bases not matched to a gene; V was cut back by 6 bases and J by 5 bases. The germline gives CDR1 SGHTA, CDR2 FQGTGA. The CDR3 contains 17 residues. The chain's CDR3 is CASSFWRRGRGTGELFF. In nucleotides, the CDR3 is TGTGCCAGCAGTTTCTGGCGGCGCGGGAGAGGAACCGGGGAGCTGTTTTTT. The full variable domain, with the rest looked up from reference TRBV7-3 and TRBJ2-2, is GAGVSQTPSNKVTEKGKYVELRCDPISGHTALYWYRQSLGQGPEFLIYFQGTGAADDSGLPNDRFFAVRPEGSVSTLKIQRTERGDSAVYLCASSFWRRGRGTGELFFGEGSRLTVL.

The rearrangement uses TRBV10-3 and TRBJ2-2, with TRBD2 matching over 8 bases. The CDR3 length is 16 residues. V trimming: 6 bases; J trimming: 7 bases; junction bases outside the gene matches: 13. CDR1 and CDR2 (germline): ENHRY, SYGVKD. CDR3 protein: CAISRGYGRAVGELFF. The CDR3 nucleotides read TGTGCCATCAGCCGGGGGTACGGGAGGGCCGTCGGGGAGCTGTTTTTT.